The clone carrying this T cell receptor (beta chain) has only a few counts. This sample is drawn from a study of blood T cell repertoires in COVID-19. Background on the study: Spain, Italy and the United States supplied samples that represented acute and convalescent COVID-19.

In the original processing: Estimates of nucleated cell counts were drawn from the amplification of reference gene primers. This table comes from immunoSEQ multiplex PCR, and its TCRdb copy is limited to in-frame clones, with some not included. The V and J calls and clone size were taken over from that table, and D and trimming were inferred from the DNA. Of about 110,000 clones in the sample, more than 80% were seen once. This CDR3 region has 11 residues. V was cut by 2 bases and J by 9 bases, with 5 bases left in between. CDR1 is MDHEN and CDR2 is SYDVKM in the germline V gene. J is TRBJ2-1 and V is TRBV28, with unresolved D. The clonotype was recovered from a human donor in a cohort sampled during active COVID-19. Sequencing was performed on peripheral blood. The CDR3 spells CASSLTREQFF. The CDR3 bases are TGTGCCAGCAGTTTAACGCGTGAGCAGTTCTTC.